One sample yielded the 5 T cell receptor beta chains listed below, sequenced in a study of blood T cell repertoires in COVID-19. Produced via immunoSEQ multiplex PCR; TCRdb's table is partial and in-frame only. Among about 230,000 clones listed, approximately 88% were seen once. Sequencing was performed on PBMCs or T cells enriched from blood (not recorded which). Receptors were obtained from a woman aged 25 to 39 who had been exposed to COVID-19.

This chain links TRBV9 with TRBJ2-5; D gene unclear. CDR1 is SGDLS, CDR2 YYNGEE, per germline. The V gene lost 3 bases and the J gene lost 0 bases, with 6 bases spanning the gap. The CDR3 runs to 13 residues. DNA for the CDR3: TGTGCCAGCAGCGACCGGGACCAAGAGACCCAGTACTTC. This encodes CASSDRDQETQYF.

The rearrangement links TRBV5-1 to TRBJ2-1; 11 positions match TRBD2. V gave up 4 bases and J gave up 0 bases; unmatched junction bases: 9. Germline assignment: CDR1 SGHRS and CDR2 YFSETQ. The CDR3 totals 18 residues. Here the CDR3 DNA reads TGCGCCAGCAGCCCCAGGACTAGCGGGCTTAGCTCCTACAATGAGCAGTTCTTC. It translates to CASSPRTSGLSSYNEQFF.

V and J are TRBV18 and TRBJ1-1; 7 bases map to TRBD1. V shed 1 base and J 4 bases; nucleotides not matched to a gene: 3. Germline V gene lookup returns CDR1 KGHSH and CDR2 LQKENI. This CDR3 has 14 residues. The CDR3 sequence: CASSPQGATTEAFF. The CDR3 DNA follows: TGTGCCAGCTCACCACAGGGGGCTACCACTGAAGCTTTCTTT.

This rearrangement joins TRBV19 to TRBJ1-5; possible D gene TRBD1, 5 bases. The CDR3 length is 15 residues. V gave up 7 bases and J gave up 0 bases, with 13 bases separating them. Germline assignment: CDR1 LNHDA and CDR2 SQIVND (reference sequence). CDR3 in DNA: TGTGCCAGTACCCCGACAGCCCATAGCAATCAGCCCCAGCATTTT. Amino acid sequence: CASTPTAHSNQPQHF.

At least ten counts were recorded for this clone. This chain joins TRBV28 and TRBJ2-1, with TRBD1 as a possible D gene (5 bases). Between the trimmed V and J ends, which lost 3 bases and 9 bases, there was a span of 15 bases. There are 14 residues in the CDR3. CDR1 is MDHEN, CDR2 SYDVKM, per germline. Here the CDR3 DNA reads TGTGCCAGCAGTTTTCTGGACATTATGGGTGAGCAGTTCTTC. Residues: CASSFLDIMGEQFF.